One sample yielded the 29 T cell receptor beta chains listed below, sequenced in a study of T cells in Graves' hyperthyroidism and ophthalmopathy. RNA transcripts yielded amplified TCR beta CDR3 regions. HTBI primers were employed in a first-round RT-PCR of the TCR CDR3. TCRdb called the multiplex PCR reads again in MiXCR, with one record for every CDR3 protein. Of 730,000 or so distinct CDR3 sequences in the sample, roughly a sixth were seen once. The sequenced material came from blood. The receptor source for this set is a woman aged 45-65 years with Graves' hyperthyroidism that later progressed to Graves' ophthalmopathy.

The chain uses TRBV4-1 and TRBJ2-7; 8 bases agree with TRBD1. The CDR3 loop spans 15 amino acids. Germline trimming cut 4 bases from V and 4 bases from J; bases unmatched to any gene: 9. CDR1 MGHRA and CDR2 YSYEKL come from the germline V gene. CDR3 DNA sequence: TGCGCCAGCAGCCTCCCCGGGACAGGACCGTACGAGCAGTACTTC. Its protein is CASSLPGTGPYEQYF.

This clonotype has ten or more counts. The chain links TRBV7-3 to TRBJ2-5; TRBD2 agrees at 9 bases. The CDR3 length is 15 residues. The germline V gene has CDR1 SGHTA and CDR2 FQGTGA. The V and J ends lost 3 bases and 8 bases, in that order; junction bases with no gene match: 10. The CDR3 here is CASSLTSGTQGTQYF. DNA for the CDR3: TGTGCCAGCAGCTTGACTAGCGGAACCCAAGGTACCCAGTACTTC.

This clonotype showed up just a few times. The chain recombines TRBV6-1 with TRBJ2-5; D may be TRBD1 or TRBD2 (6 bases each). The V gene lost 4 bases and the J gene lost 5 bases, with 11 bases spanning the gap. CDR1 is MNHNS and CDR2 is SASEGT in the germline V gene. This CDR3 comprises 13 residues. This chain's CDR3 is CASSVGGSETQYF. The DNA for the CDR3 is TGTGCCAGCAGTGTGGGGGGCAGTGAGACCCAGTACTTC.

This clonotype has at least ten counts. J is TRBJ2-4 and V is TRBV2; TRBD2 matches 10 bases. The CDR3 has 17 residues. J was trimmed by 0 bases and V by 6 bases; bases with no gene match: 8. CDR1 and CDR2 from the germline V gene are SNHLY and FYNNEI. CDR3 nucleotides: TGTGCCAGCAGCTCTCTAGCGGGGGCCGCAGCCAAAAACATTCAGTACTTC. As protein: CASSSLAGAAAKNIQYF.

This clonotype has a count of ten or more. One end of the junction fails to match germline, which may point to a read error. J is TRBJ1-6 and V is TRBV7-7, with D uncertain. Germline CDR1 is SSHAT and CDR2 is FNYEAQ (reference sequence). The CDR3 has 13 amino acids. CDR3 sequence (DNA): TGTGCTAGCAGCTTAGATGACACTTCACCCCTCCACTTT. It codes for CASSLDDTSPLHF.

V usage is TRBV2 and J usage is TRBJ2-2, with no clear D. Trimming shortened V by 0 bases and J by 15 bases, and 14 bases separated the two germline ends. Per the germline V gene, CDR1 is SNHLY and CDR2 is FYNNEI. CDR3 length: 13 residues. For the CDR3, the DNA is TGTGCCAGCAGTGAAGCGGGGTTGGGCGAGTTGTTTTTT. Translating it yields CASSEAGLGELFF.

This chain joins TRBV6-1 and TRBJ1-4; D is perhaps TRBD1 (6 bases). The CDR3 covers 15 residues. The V end lost 3 bases, the J end lost 5 bases, and 13 bases lay between the germline ends. Germline V gene data show CDR1 as MNHNS and CDR2 as SASEGT. CDR3: CASSDQGRRNEKLFF. For the CDR3, the DNA is TGTGCCAGCAGTGACCAGGGGAGGAGGAATGAAAAACTGTTTTTT.

In the case of this clonotype: The junction differs from germline at one of its ends, possibly a read error. The chain joins TRBV6-2 or TRBV6-3 to TRBJ1-4; weak D call: TRBD1 (5 bases). Germline CDR1 reads MNHEY; CDR2 reads SVGEGT. The CDR3 length is 15 residues. CDR3 protein: CASGYTRDPNEKLFF. For the CDR3, the DNA is TGTGCCAGCGGTTACACCCGGGACCCCAATGAAAAACTGTTTTTT.

In this sample, this clonotype turned up many times. This sequence joins TRBV12-3 or TRBV12-4 and TRBJ2-7; the D is unclear. The CDR3 is 13 residues long. V was trimmed by 7 bases and J by 3 bases, leaving 13 bases between them. The CDR3: CASKAGGYYEQYF. The CDR3 DNA reads as TGTGCCAGCAAGGCCGGCGGATACTACGAGCAGTACTTC.

The V call is TRBV19, the J call TRBJ2-2, with TRBD1 matching over 7 bases. The CDR3 has 16 amino acids. CDR1 and CDR2 (germline): LNHDA, SQIVND (reference sequence). Trimming cost V 6 bases and J 6 bases; bases outside gene matches: 13. CDR3 DNA sequence: TGTGCCAGTAGCGGACAGGCGACTTTCGTGGCCGGGGAGCTGTTTTTT. Translated: CASSGQATFVAGELFF.

This clonotype was counted ten times or more. The chain is built from TRBV6-2 or TRBV6-3 and TRBJ1-2; D may be TRBD1 (6 bases). Per the germline V gene, CDR1 is MNHEY and CDR2 is SVGEGT. V lost 2 bases, J lost 4 bases, and 14 bases lay in between. CDR3 length: 15 residues. The CDR3 DNA reads as TGTGCCAGCAGTTACGGCGCGGGGGCGGGCTATGGCTACACCTTC. Translation: CASSYGAGAGYGYTF.

This clonotype was counted many times. V and J are TRBV2 and TRBJ2-7; TRBD2 matches at 11 bases. Germline values: CDR1 SNHLY, CDR2 FYNNEI. This CDR3 contains 12 residues. Trimming cost V 6 bases and J 7 bases; bases outside gene matches: 2. This CDR3 is CASRLAGVEQYF. In nucleotides, the CDR3 is TGTGCCAGCAGACTAGCGGGGGTTGAGCAGTACTTC.

The CDR3 spells CASRRGPTNQPQHF. For the CDR3, the DNA is TGTGCCAGCAGGAGGGGGCCTACCAATCAGCCCCAGCATTTT. The chain combines TRBV12-3 or TRBV12-4 with TRBJ1-5; 7 bases fit TRBD1. V was pared by 6 bases and J by 3 bases, with 5 bases of the junction left unmatched. The CDR3 totals 14 residues.

This clonotype was recorded at least ten times. The chain combines TRBV11-3 with TRBJ2-5; the D is unclear. CDR1 and CDR2 (germline): SGHNT, YENEEA. The V end was cut by 1 base, the J end by 0 bases, with 3 bases between. This CDR3 has 13 residues. The CDR3 spells CASSLVNQETQYF. CDR3 DNA sequence: TGTGCCAGCAGCTTAGTGAACCAAGAGACCCAGTACTTC.

This clonotype was seen ten or more times. V usage is TRBV5-1 and J usage is TRBJ2-3; D possibly corresponds to TRBD2 (5 bases). Germline V lookup: CDR1 SGHRS, CDR2 YFSETQ. The CDR3 is 17 residues long. V gave up 0 bases and J gave up 2 bases, with 16 bases separating them. The CDR3 spells CASSLDSVPGNTDTQYF. The DNA for the CDR3 is TGCGCCAGCAGCTTGGATAGTGTCCCGGGGAACACAGATACGCAGTATTTT.

The CDR3 spells CASSLVGFSRDHHNYGYTF. The CDR3, as DNA: TGTGCCAGCAGCTTAGTGGGGTTCTCCAGGGACCACCATAACTATGGCTACACCTTC. This chain links TRBV7-2 with TRBJ1-2; possible D gene TRBD1, 5 bases. Germline V gene lookup returns CDR1 SGHTA and CDR2 FQGNSA. Trimming removed 1 base from V and 1 base from J, with 22 bases in between. The length of the CDR3 is 19 residues.

This clonotype has a handful of counts. The J gene is TRBJ1-1, the V gene TRBV29-1; TRBD1 matches at 8 bases. The CDR3 spans 13 residues. In germline, CDR1 is SQVTM, CDR2 ANQGSEA. Trimming at V came to 5 bases and at J to 6 bases, leaving 8 bases not matched to a gene. The CDR3 bases are TGCAGCGTTTACAGGGGGAGTTTCGCTGAAGCTTTCTTT. Protein product: CSVYRGSFAEAFF. Variable domain in full (rest from reference TRBV29-1 and TRBJ1-1): SAVISQKPSRDICQRGTSLTIQCQVDSQVTMMFWYRQQPGQSLTLIATANQGSEATYESGFVIDKFPISRPNLTFSTLTVSNMSPEDSSIYLCSVYRGSFAEAFFGQGTRLTVV.

This clonotype was detected a few times. V gene TRBV5-1 combines with J gene TRBJ2-5; D ambiguous. Germline CDR1 is SGHRS and CDR2 is YFSETQ. The CDR3 consists of 14 residues. Trimming cost V 4 bases and J 5 bases, with 15 bases left between them. The CDR3 bases are TGCGCCAGCAGCACACCTGTCGAGGTGGAGACCCAGTACTTC. Translating it yields CASSTPVEVETQYF.

This clonotype was observed a few times. V and J are TRBV7-9 and TRBJ2-1, with 8 positions matching TRBD1. This CDR3 has 16 residues. Losses at the gene ends were 1 base for V and 0 bases for J; bases not matched to a gene: 2. Germline V gene sequence: CDR1 SEHNR, CDR2 FQNEAQ (reference sequence). The CDR3 protein is CASSLEGTGSYNEQFF. CDR3 nucleotides: TGTGCCAGCAGCTTAGAGGGGACAGGCTCCTACAATGAGCAGTTCTTC.

This clonotype was seen at least ten times. This chain connects TRBV11-2 to TRBJ2-1; D gene ambiguous. Trimming left V 4 bases short and J 4 bases short, with 14 bases between. The CDR3 runs to 15 residues. The germline CDR1 and CDR2 sequences are SGHAT and FQNNGV. The CDR3 region is CASSSYSLGYNEQFF. The DNA of the CDR3 is TGTGCCAGCAGCTCTTACTCTTTGGGTTACAATGAGCAGTTCTTC.

This clonotype has just a few counts. V gene TRBV20-1 combines with J gene TRBJ2-4, with 11 bases fitting TRBD2. The CDR3 has 18 amino acids. Germline loops: CDR1 DFQATT, CDR2 SNEGSKA (reference sequence). V shed 0 bases, J shed 0 bases, and the junction held 7 bases outside the gene matches. The CDR3 DNA reads TGCAGTGCTAGAGATCGGCTAGCGGGGGGTTCAGCCAAAAACATTCAGTACTTC. Translated: CSARDRLAGGSAKNIQYF.

As for this clonotype: One end of the junction fails to match germline, which may point to a read error. The chain carries TRBV4-2 and TRBJ2-1; D possibly corresponds to TRBD2 (6 bases). The length of the CDR3 is 14 residues. CDR1 and CDR2 (germline): LGHNA, YNFKEQ. CDR3 nucleotides: TGTGCCAGCAGCCAATACGGGGGTGGGAATGGGCAGTTCTTC. It translates to CASSQYGGGNGQFF.

In this sample, this clonotype turned up a few times. The chain is built from TRBV12-3 or TRBV12-4 and TRBJ2-2; D tentatively reads TRBD1 or TRBD2 (5 bases each). CDR3 length equals 13 residues. The V gene lost 7 bases and the J gene lost 5 bases, with 11 bases spanning the gap. The CDR3 bases are TGTGCCAGCAACCGGGACCGGACCGGGGAGCTGTTTTTT. Translation: CASNRDRTGELFF.

The chain has TRBV7-2 and TRBJ2-3; D possibly uses TRBD1 or TRBD2 (6 bases each). The V gene's germline CDR1 is SGHTA and CDR2 FQGNSA. The CDR3 consists of 13 residues. V lost 6 bases to trimming and J lost 4 bases, with 11 bases between them. The CDR3 loop is CASRIGGSDTQYF. For the CDR3, the DNA is TGTGCCAGCAGAATCGGGGGCTCAGATACGCAGTATTTT.

The rearrangement links TRBV6-1 to TRBJ1-5; 9 bases map to TRBD1. CDR1 is MNHNS, CDR2 SASEGT, per germline. The CDR3 is 16 amino acids. V was clipped by 5 bases and J by 6 bases; unmatched bases: 11. CDR3 DNA sequence: TGTGCCAGCAGTCCGGGTGGACAGGGGACTAGTCAGCCCCAGCATTTT. Amino acids: CASSPGGQGTSQPQHF.

The table lists this clonotype with many counts. The chain is built from TRBV20-1 and TRBJ2-7; 7 bases match TRBD1. The ends lost 1 base at V and 6 bases at J; junction bases unmatched: 6. The CDR3 sequence is 13 residues long. Germline-derived CDR1 and CDR2 are DFQATT and SNEGSKA (reference sequence). The CDR3 spells CSARVTGFREQYF. CDR3 in DNA: TGCAGTGCTAGAGTGACAGGGTTTCGCGAGCAGTACTTC.

This clonotype was seen more than once but under ten times. The chain joins TRBV19 to TRBJ1-5; 9 bases match TRBD1. CDR1 and CDR2 from the germline V gene are LNHDA and SQIVND (reference sequence). The CDR3 length is 16 residues. The V segment lost 5 bases and the J segment 6 bases; nucleotides outside the gene matches: 11. CDR3 DNA: TGTGCCAGTAGTTTGAGCGGGACAGGGTTTGGTCAGCCCCAGCATTTT. Amino acids: CASSLSGTGFGQPQHF.

The chain employs TRBV27 and TRBJ1-5; D is uncertain. Trimming took 8 bases from V and 3 from J, leaving 11 bases between them. CDR3 length equals 13 residues. CDR1 is MNHEY, CDR2 SMNVEV, per germline (reference sequence). The DNA of the CDR3 is TGTGCCAGCCGAGACGGACTCAATCAGCCCCAGCATTTT. Translation gives CASRDGLNQPQHF.

The chain is built from TRBV19 and TRBJ2-5, with 8 bases identical to TRBD1. Germline loops: CDR1 LNHDA, CDR2 SQIVND (reference sequence). The CDR3 extends over 14 amino acids. Trimming cost V 10 bases and J 6 bases; bases outside gene matches: 13. The CDR3: CATGPQGAHKTQYF. CDR3 nucleotides: TGTGCCACCGGGCCTCAGGGGGCTCATAAGACCCAGTACTTC.